This T cell receptor beta chain was sequenced in a study of blood T cell repertoires in COVID-19. Germline V gene sequence: CDR1 SGDLS, CDR2 YYNGEE. V lost 1 base to trimming and J lost 2 bases; unmatched junction nucleotides: 6. The length of the CDR3 is 16 residues. In the original processing: Reference gene primer amplification in the assay estimated nucleated cell counts. The protocol was immunoSEQ multiplex PCR, while the TCRdb copy is restricted to in-frame clones and leaves out a portion. V and J calls and clone size are those listed in that table; D and trimming were worked out from the DNA. This sample has 400,000 to 550,000 clones; nearly 90% occur once, and the top ten carry roughly 1.9%. Individuals aged roughly 18 to 95 years were recruited from some 26 US areas. Cohorts were assigned according to the clinical history that participants reported.

This TCR came from a woman between 18 and 30 years old with acute COVID-19. The sample was PBMCs or T cells enriched from blood (not recorded which). V usage is TRBV9 and J usage is TRBJ2-3; 8 bases map to TRBD1. The CDR3 DNA follows: TGTGCCAGCAGCGTAACTACGACAGGGGACACAGATACGCAGTATTTT. This translates into CASSVTTTGDTDTQYF. Full variable domain (missing parts from reference TRBV9 and TRBJ2-3): DSGVTQTPKHLITATGQRVTLRCSPRSGDLSVYWYQQSLDQGLQFLIQYYNGEERAKGNILERFSAQQFPDLHSELNLSSLELGDSALYFCASSVTTTGDTDTQYFGPGTRLTVL.